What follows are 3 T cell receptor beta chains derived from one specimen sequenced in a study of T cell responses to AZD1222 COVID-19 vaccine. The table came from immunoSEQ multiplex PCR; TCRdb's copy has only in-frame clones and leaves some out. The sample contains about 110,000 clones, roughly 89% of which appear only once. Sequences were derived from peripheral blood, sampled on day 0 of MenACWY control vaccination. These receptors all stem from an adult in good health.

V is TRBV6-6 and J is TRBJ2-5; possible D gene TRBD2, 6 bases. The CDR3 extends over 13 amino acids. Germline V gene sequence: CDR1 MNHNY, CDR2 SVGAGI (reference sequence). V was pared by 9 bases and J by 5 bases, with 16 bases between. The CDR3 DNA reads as TGTGCCAGTCTACCGGGAGCAAGGGAGACCCAGTACTTC. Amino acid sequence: CASLPGARETQYF.

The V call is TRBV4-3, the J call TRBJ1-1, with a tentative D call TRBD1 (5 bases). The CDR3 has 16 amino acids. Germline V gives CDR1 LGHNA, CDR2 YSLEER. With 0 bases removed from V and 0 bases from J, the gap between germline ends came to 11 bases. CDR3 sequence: CASSQEGRILNTEAFF. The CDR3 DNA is TGCGCCAGCAGCCAAGAGGGGCGCATACTGAACACTGAAGCTTTCTTT.

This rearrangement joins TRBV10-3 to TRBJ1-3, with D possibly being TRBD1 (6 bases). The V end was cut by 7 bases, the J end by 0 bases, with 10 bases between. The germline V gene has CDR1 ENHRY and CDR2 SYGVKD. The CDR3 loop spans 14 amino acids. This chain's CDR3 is CAITEGGSGNTIYF. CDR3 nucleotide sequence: TGTGCCATCACCGAGGGGGGCTCTGGAAACACCATATATTTT.